This T cell receptor (beta chain) was identified in a study of CD8 T cells in Susac syndrome. Germline CDR1 reads MGHRA; CDR2 reads YSYEKL. With 6 bases clipped from V and 2 bases from J, the junction kept 5 bases outside the gene matches. CDR3 length equals 16 residues. Sequencing of TCR beta was undertaken in CD8+ and CD4+ T cells derived from blood. It was negative isolation that provided the CD8+ and CD4+ T cells, whereas TEMRA cells were enriched by FACS. On this clonotype: Its antigen is currently unknown.

Notes on the study in general: It was acknowledged by the study that relatively few individuals were included in its TCR sequencing and HLA analysis.

cDNA came from approximately 0.5 to 1 ug RNA primed by random hexamers. Amplification of TCR beta CDR3 spanned 54 Vbeta and 13 Jbeta via immunoSEQ multiplex PCR. In TCRdb, the immunoSEQ multiplex PCR reads were re-called with MiXCR into one record per CDR3 protein. The table shows roughly 150,000 distinct CDR3 sequences, with approximately 93% occurring only once. The sequencing sample was made of CD8+ T cells from PBMCs. The chain has TRBV4-1 and TRBJ2-7, with 15 bases aligning to TRBD2. The clonotype comes from a human donor with multiple sclerosis. CDR3 region: CASSWTSGGATYEQYF. The CDR3 bases are TGCGCCAGCAGTTGGACTAGCGGGGGGGCAACCTACGAGCAGTACTTC.